The 11 T cell receptor beta chains reported below all come from one sample, sequenced in a study of regulatory T cells in long-lasting Graves disease. The time point was: newly diagnosed GD, antithyroid drugs for less than 3 months. Extracted PBMC RNA gave rise to the TCR library. For TCR beta, libraries came from iRepertoire HTBI primers and Arm-PCR of CDR3 regions. TCRdb reprocessed the multiplex PCR reads with MiXCR, giving one entry per CDR3 protein. The table records fewer than 650,000 distinct CDR3 sequences, about 15% of them present only once. These data also formed part of another study, on T cells in Graves' hyperthyroidism and ophthalmopathy.

Source: peripheral blood mononuclear cells (PBMCs), taken at new diagnosis, from a patient treated with antithyroid drugs. Every receptor here comes from a man between 18 and 35 years old with Graves disease.

The chain uses TRBV6-1 and TRBJ1-3; perhaps TRBD1 as D (5 bases). The CDR3 totals 15 residues. Germline lookup yields CDR1 MNHNS and CDR2 SASEGT. The germline V and J ends were trimmed by 1 base and 1 base, with 8 bases remaining between them. The CDR3, as DNA: TGTGCCAGCAGTGAAGGGGGCACTTCTGGAAACACCATATATTTT. Translated, it gives CASSEGGTSGNTIYF.

The rearrangement uses TRBV12-3 or TRBV12-4 and TRBJ1-2, with D tentatively TRBD1 (6 bases). This CDR3 is 16 amino acids long. Trimming removed 6 bases at V and 1 base at J, with 18 bases between. CDR3 amino acids: CASSPIRGGFNYGYTF. CDR3 nucleotides: TGTGCCAGCAGCCCCATAAGGGGGGGTTTTAACTATGGCTACACCTTC.

This clonotype was seen ten or more times. A read error may be the cause here, since a much bigger clone is one base away. The chain links TRBV28 to TRBJ2-1; D gene unclear. Trimming took 4 bases from V and 6 from J, leaving 19 bases between them. Germline V lookup: CDR1 MDHEN, CDR2 SYDVKM. This CDR3 is built from 16 residues. Here the CDR3 reads CASSSPNGVWGNEQFF. The CDR3 nucleotides read TGTGCCAGCAGTTCCCCAAACGGCGTATGGGGCAATGAGCAGTTCTTC.

This clonotype was seen ten or more times. J is TRBJ2-7 and V is TRBV14; D may be TRBD2 (5 bases). There are 14 residues in the CDR3. V gave up 4 bases and J gave up 7 bases, with 17 bases separating them. Germline lookup yields CDR1 SGHDN and CDR2 FVKESK. CDR3 DNA sequence: TGTGCCAGCAGCCCCTATGGACTTGCTGGAGAGCAGTACTTC. Translated, it gives CASSPYGLAGEQYF. Full variable domain (outside the CDR3, taken from reference TRBV14 and TRBJ2-7): EAGVTQFPSHSVIEKGQTVTLRCDPISGHDNLYWYRRVMGKEIKFLLHFVKESKQDESGMPNNRFLAERTGGTYSTLKVQPAELEDSGVYFCASSPYGLAGEQYFGPGTRLTVT.

The genes are TRBV29-1 and TRBJ2-7, with a weak D call TRBD2 (7 bases). With 4 bases removed from V and 1 base from J, the gap between germline ends came to 11 bases. Looked up from germline, CDR1 is SQVTM and CDR2 is ANQGSEA. The CDR3 runs 13 residues. The CDR3: CSVVGGGSYEQYF. The CDR3, as DNA: TGCAGCGTTGTGGGAGGGGGGTCCTACGAGCAGTACTTC.

This clonotype was counted a single time. CDR3 in amino acids: CASSDRELTGYTF. Here the CDR3 DNA reads TGTGCCAGCAGCGACAGGGAACTAACTGGCTACACCTTC. This chain links TRBV6-1 with TRBJ1-2; TRBD1 matches at 7 bases. V gave up 6 bases and J gave up 7 bases; unmatched junction bases: 8. The CDR3 is 13 amino acids. Germline V gives CDR1 MNHNS, CDR2 SASEGT.

This clonotype turned up a few times. The CDR3 nucleotides read TGCGCCAGCAGCGCTACAGGGGGCTATGGCTACACCTTC. Amino acids: CASSATGGYGYTF. The chain joins TRBV5-1 to TRBJ1-2; 8 bases agree with TRBD1. Germline V lookup: CDR1 SGHRS, CDR2 YFSETQ. The CDR3 length is 13 residues. The V gene end was trimmed by 4 bases and the J gene end by 4 bases; junction bases not matched to a gene: 3.

This CDR3 reads CASSGTSNTEAFF. Written as DNA, the CDR3 is TGTGCCAGCAGTGGGACGTCAAACACTGAAGCTTTCTTT. The chain uses TRBV6-4 and TRBJ1-1; D gene ambiguous. With 4 bases removed from V and 2 bases from J, the gap between germline ends came to 8 bases. CDR1 is MRHNA, CDR2 SNTAGT, per germline. This CDR3 has 13 residues.

This chain joins TRBV4-2 and TRBJ2-7; D unresolved. The V gene's germline CDR1 is LGHNA and CDR2 YNFKEQ. The V gene lost 0 bases and the J gene lost 4 bases, with 10 bases spanning the gap. The CDR3 is 14 amino acids. The CDR3 loop reads CASSQELSQYEQYF. For the CDR3, the DNA is TGTGCCAGCAGCCAAGAACTCTCACAGTACGAGCAGTACTTC.

This clonotype was recorded many times. The rearrangement joins TRBV5-1 to TRBJ2-1; TRBD2 agrees at 16 bases. The CDR3 sequence is 17 residues long. From germline, CDR1 is SGHRS and CDR2 YFSETQ. Germline trimming cut 4 bases from V and 6 bases from J; bases unmatched to any gene: 7. CDR3 region: CASSRGLAGGLGNEQFF. The CDR3 region has the DNA TGCGCCAGCAGCCGGGGACTAGCGGGAGGGCTTGGCAATGAGCAGTTCTTC.

This clonotype was counted a few times. V gene TRBV5-8 combines with J gene TRBJ2-7; D call uncertain. Germline CDR1 is SGHTS and CDR2 is YDEGEE. Deletions cut 3 bases from V and 0 bases from J, with 7 bases between. The CDR3 covers 13 residues. The CDR3 DNA reads as TGTGCCAGCAGCTCCTCAAACTCCTACGAGCAGTACTTC. Its translation: CASSSSNSYEQYF.